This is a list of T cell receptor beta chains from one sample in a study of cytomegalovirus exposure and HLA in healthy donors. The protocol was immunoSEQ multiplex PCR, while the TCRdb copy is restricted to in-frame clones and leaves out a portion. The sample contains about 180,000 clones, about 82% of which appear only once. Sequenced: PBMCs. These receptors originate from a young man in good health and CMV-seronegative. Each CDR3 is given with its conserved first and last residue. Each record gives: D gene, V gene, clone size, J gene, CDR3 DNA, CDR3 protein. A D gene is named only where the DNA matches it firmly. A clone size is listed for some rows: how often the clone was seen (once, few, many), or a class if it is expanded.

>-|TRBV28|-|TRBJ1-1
TGTGCCAGCACAGGGAACGCTGAAGCTTTCTTT
CASTGNAEAFF
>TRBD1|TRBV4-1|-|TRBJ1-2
TGCGCCAGCAGCTCTGGAGGGGGCGCAAACTATGGCTACACCTTC
CASSSGGGANYGYTF
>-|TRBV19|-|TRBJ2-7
TGTGCCAGTAGTATTGGGGACAACTCCTACGAGCAGTACTTC
CASSIGDNSYEQYF
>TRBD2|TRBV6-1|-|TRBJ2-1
TGTGCCAGCAGTGTGGCGGGCGGGAGAAATGAGCAGTTCTTC
CASSVAGGRNEQFF
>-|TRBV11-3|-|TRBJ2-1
TGTGCCAGCAGCCCAGTCGACGGGGGTGAGCAGTTCTTC
CASSPVDGGEQFF
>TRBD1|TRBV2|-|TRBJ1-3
TGTGCCAGCAGGACCGGACAGGCGTACACCATATATTTT
CASRTGQAYTIYF
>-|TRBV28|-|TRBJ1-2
TGTGCTACCAACGCTCCTGGGGGCCTTTATGGCTACACCTTC
CATNAPGGLYGYTF
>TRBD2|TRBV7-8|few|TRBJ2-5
TGTGCCAGCACCGCCGGGGGGGCACCCCAAGAGACCCAGTACTTC
CASTAGGAPQETQYF
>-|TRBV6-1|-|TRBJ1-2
TGTGCCAGCAGTGAAGCCCCGGGCTATGGCTACACCTTC
CASSEAPGYGYTF
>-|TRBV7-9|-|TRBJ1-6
TGTGCCAGCGCCCCGCCGCAGGGCGCTTCACCCCTCCACTTT
CASAPPQGASPLHF
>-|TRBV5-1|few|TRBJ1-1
TGCGCCAGCAGCAGGGACTCTTGGAACACTGAAGCTTTCTTT
CASSRDSWNTEAFF
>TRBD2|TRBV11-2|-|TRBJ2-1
TGTGCCAGCAGCTTAGGTCTGGGGGGGAATGAGCAGTTCTTC
CASSLGLGGNEQFF
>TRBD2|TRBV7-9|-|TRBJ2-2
TGTGCCAGCAGCCCTCGGACTAGCGGGGCCACCGGGGAGCTGTTTTTT
CASSPRTSGATGELFF
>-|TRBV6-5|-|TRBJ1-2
TGTGCCAGCAGAAACCCCAGAAACCCCTATGGCTACACCTTC
CASRNPRNPYGYTF
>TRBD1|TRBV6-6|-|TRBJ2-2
TGTGCCAGCATCCAACAACAGGGGCAAGGAATCGGGGAGCTGTTTTTT
CASIQQQGQGIGELFF
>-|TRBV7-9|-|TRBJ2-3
TGTTCCAGCAGCTTAGACGCGAGCCCAGATACGCAGTATTTT
CSSSLDASPDTQYF
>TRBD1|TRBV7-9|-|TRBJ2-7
TGTGCCAGCAGCTCCGAGGGGGACAGCCCCAGCCAGTACTTC
CASSSEGDSPSQYF
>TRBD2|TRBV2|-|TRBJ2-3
TGTGCCAGCAGCGCCCCTGTAGCGGGGGGAGCAGATACGCAGTATTTT
CASSAPVAGGADTQYF
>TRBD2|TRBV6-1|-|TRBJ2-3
TGTGCCAGCAGTGAAACCCGGCGGGGGGGCACAGATACGCAGTATTTT
CASSETRRGGTDTQYF
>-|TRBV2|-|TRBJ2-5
TGTGCCAGCAGCATCCGGGACACCCACCAGAGGAACTTC
CASSIRDTHQRNF
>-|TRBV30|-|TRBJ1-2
TGTGCCTGGAGTGTGGAGGGGAACTATGGCTACACCTTC
CAWSVEGNYGYTF
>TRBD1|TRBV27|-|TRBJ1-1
TGTGCCAGCAGTCCCAGACAGGGGTTGGTCACTGAAGCTTTCTTT
CASSPRQGLVTEAFF